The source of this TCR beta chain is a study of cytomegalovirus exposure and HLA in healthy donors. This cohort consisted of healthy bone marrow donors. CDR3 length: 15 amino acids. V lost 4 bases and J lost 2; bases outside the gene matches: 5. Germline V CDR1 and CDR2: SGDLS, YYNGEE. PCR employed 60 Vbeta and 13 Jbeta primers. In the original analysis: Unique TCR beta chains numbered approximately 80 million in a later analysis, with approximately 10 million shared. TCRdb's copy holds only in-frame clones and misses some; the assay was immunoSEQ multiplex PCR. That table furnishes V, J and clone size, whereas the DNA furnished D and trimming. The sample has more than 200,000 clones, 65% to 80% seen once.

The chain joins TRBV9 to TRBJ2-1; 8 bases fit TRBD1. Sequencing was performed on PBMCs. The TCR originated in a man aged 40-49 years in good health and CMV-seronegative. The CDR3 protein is CASSTAGGPYNEQFF. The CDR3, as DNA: TGTGCCAGCAGCACCGCAGGGGGCCCCTACAATGAGCAGTTCTTC.